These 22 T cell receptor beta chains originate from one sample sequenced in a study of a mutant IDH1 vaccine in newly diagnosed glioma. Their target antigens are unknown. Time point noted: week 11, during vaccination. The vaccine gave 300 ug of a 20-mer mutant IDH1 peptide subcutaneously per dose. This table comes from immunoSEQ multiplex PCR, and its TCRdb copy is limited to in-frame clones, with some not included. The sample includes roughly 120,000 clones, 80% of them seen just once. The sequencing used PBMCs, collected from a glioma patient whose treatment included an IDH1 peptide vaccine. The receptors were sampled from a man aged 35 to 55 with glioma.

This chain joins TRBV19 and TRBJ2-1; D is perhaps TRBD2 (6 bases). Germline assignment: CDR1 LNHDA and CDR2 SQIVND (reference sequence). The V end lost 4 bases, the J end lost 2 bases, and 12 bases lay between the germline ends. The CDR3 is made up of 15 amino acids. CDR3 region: CASSKVGGTYNEQFF. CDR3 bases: TGTGCCAGTAGTAAGGTGGGGGGTACCTACAATGAGCAGTTCTTC. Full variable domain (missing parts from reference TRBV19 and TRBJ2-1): DGGITQSPKYLFRKEGQNVTLSCEQNLNHDAMYWYRQDPGQGLRLIYYSQIVNDFQKGDIAEGYSVSREKKESFPLTVTSAQKNPTAFYLCASSKVGGTYNEQFFGPGTRLTVL.

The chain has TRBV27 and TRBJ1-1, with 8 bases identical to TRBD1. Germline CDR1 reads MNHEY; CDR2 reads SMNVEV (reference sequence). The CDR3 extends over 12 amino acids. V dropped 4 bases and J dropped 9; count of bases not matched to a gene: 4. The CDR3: CASSSQGVKAFF. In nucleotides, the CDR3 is TGTGCCAGCAGTTCACAGGGGGTAAAAGCTTTCTTT.

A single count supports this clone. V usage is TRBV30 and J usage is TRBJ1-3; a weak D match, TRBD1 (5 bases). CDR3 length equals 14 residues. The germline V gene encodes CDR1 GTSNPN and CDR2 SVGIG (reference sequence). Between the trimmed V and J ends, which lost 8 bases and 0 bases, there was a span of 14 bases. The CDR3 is CARRDGSSGNTIYF. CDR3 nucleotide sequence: TGTGCCCGCCGGGACGGGTCCTCTGGAAACACCATATATTTT.

The CDR3 loop is CASSVPVGKYNEQFF. In nucleotides, the CDR3 is TGTGCCAGCAGCGTCCCTGTCGGGAAGTACAATGAGCAGTTCTTC. The rearrangement uses TRBV28 and TRBJ2-1; a possible D gene is TRBD2 (5 bases). CDR3 length: 15 amino acids. CDR1 MDHEN and CDR2 SYDVKM come from the germline V gene. V lost 6 bases and J lost 4, with 16 bases in between.

Here the CDR3 DNA reads TGTGCCAGCAGTCGGGACCCCTACAATGAGCAGTTCTTC. Amino acids: CASSRDPYNEQFF. The chain employs TRBV2 and TRBJ2-1; D is tentatively TRBD1 or TRBD2 (5 bases each). Trimming pared 5 bases from V and 2 bases from J, leaving 7 bases between. CDR3 length: 13 amino acids. CDR1 is SNHLY and CDR2 is FYNNEI in the germline V gene.

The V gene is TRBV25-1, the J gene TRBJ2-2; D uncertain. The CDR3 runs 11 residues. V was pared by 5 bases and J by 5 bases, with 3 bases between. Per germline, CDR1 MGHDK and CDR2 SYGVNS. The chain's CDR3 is CASSRTGELFF. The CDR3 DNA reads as TGTGCCAGCAGTCGAACCGGGGAGCTGTTTTTT.

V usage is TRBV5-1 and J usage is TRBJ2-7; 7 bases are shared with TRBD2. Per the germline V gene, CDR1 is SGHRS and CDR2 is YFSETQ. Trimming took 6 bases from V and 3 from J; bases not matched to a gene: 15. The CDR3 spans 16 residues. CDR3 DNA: TGCGCCAGCACCCCGGAAGGGAGGGGCGTTATCTACGAGCAGTACTTC. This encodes CASTPEGRGVIYEQYF.

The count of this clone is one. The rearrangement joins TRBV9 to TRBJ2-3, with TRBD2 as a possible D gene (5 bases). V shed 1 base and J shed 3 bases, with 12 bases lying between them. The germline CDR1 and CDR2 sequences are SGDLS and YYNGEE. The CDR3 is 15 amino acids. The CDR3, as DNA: TGTGCCAGCAGCGTATCCCCTAGCTCTACAGATACGCAGTATTTT. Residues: CASSVSPSSTDTQYF.

In DNA form, the CDR3 reads TGTGCCAGCCAGGACGGGGCCTACGAGCAGTACTTC. It yields the protein CASQDGAYEQYF. The rearrangement uses TRBV7-8 and TRBJ2-7; a possible D gene is TRBD2 (5 bases). V was cut by 8 bases and J by 2 bases, with 10 bases left in between. Germline-derived CDR1 and CDR2 are SGHVS and FQNEAQ. The length of the CDR3 is 12 residues.

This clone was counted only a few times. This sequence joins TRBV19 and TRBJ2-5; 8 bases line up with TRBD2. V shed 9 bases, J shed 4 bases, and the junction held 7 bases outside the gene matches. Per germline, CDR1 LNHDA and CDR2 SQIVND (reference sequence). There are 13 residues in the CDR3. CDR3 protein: CASSREGRETQYF. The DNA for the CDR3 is TGTGCCAGCTCACGGGAGGGGCGAGAGACCCAGTACTTC.

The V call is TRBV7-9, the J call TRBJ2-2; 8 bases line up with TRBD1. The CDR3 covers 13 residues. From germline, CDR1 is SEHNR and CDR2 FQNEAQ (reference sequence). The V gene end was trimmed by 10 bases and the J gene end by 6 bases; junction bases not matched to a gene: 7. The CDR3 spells CATRQGLAGELFF. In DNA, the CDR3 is TGTGCCACTAGACAGGGGTTGGCCGGGGAGCTGTTTTTT.

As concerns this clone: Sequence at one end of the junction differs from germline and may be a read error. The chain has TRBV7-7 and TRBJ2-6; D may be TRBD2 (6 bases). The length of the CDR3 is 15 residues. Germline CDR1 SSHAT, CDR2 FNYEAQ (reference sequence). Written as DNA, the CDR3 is TGTGCTAGCAGCCCGGCGGGAAGTGGGGCCAACGTCCTGACTTTC. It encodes CASSPAGSGANVLTF.

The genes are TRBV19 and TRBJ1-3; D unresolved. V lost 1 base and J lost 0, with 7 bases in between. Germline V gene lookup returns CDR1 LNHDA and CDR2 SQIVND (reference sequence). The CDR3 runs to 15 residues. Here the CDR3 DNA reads TGTGCCAGTAGTATAGGGACGAACTCTGGAAACACCATATATTTT. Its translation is CASSIGTNSGNTIYF.

The CDR3 here is CASSLEKGAGNEKLFF. CDR3 nucleotides: TGTGCCAGCAGTTTAGAGAAGGGGGCGGGAAATGAAAAACTGTTTTTT. The V and J genes are TRBV27 and TRBJ1-4, with TRBD1 matching 7 bases. The CDR3 spans 16 residues. Germline CDR1 MNHEY, CDR2 SMNVEV (reference sequence). The J segment lost 5 bases and the V segment lost 2 bases, leaving 8 bases of the junction unmatched.

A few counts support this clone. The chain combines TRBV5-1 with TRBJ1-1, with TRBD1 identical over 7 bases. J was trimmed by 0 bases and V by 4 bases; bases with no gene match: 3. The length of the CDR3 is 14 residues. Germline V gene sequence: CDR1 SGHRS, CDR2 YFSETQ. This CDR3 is CASSSRGMNTEAFF. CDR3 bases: TGCGCCAGCAGCAGCAGGGGGATGAACACTGAAGCTTTCTTT.

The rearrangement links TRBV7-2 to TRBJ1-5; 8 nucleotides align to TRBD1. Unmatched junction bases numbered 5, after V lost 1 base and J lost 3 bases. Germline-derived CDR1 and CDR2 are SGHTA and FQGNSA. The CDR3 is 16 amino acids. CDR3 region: CASSLDQDRDNQPQHF. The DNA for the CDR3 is TGTGCCAGCAGCTTAGACCAGGACAGGGACAATCAGCCCCAGCATTTT.

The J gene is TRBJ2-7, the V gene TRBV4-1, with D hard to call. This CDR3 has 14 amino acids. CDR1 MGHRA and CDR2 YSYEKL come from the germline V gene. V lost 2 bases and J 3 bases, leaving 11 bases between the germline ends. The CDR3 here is CASSQITDGYEQYF. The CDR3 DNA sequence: TGCGCCAGCAGCCAAATTACGGATGGCTACGAGCAGTACTTC.

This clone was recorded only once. The CDR3 is CASSRGRVSTKNIQYF. CDR3 DNA sequence: TGTGCCAGCAGCCGCGGGAGGGTTTCAACCAAAAACATTCAGTACTTC. J is TRBJ2-4 and V is TRBV5-4; 9 bases align to TRBD2. This CDR3 is built from 16 residues. Trimming cost V 4 bases and J 2 bases; bases outside gene matches: 7. The germline V gene has CDR1 SGHNT and CDR2 YYREEE (reference sequence).

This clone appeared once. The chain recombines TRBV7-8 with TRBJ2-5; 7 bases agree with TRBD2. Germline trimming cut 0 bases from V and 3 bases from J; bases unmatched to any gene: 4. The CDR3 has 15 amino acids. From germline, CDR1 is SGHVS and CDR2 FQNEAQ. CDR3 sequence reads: CASSLAVRGKETQYF. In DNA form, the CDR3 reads TGTGCCAGCAGCTTAGCTGTGCGGGGGAAAGAGACCCAGTACTTC.

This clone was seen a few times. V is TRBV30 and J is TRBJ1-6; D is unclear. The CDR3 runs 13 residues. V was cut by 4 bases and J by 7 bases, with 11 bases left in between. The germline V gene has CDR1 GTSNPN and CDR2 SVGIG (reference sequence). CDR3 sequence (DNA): TGTGCCTGGATGTCGGAGACCAATTCACCCCTCCACTTT. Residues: CAWMSETNSPLHF.

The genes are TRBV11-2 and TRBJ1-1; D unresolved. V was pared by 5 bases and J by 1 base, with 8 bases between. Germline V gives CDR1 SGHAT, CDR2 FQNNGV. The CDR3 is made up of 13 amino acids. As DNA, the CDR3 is TGTGCCAGCAGCCCCATAAGGAACACTGAAGCTTTCTTT. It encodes CASSPIRNTEAFF.

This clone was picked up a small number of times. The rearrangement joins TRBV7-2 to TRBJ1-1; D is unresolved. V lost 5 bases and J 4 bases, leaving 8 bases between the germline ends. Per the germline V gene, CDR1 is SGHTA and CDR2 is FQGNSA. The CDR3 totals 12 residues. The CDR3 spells CASSAWGTEAFF. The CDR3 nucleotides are TGTGCCAGCAGCGCTTGGGGCACTGAAGCTTTCTTT.